The 32 T cell receptor beta chains reported below all come from one sample, sequenced in a study of T cell responses to AZD1222 COVID-19 vaccine. The protocol was immunoSEQ multiplex PCR, while the TCRdb copy is restricted to in-frame clones and leaves out a portion. The profile shows some 130,000 clones, roughly 91% of them singletons. The sample was peripheral blood, taken on day 0 of AZD1222 vaccination. The source is an adult in good health.

The chain links TRBV7-9 to TRBJ1-1, with a tentative D call TRBD1 (6 bases). CDR1 and CDR2 (germline): SEHNR, FQNEAQ (reference sequence). The CDR3 runs to 15 residues. V gave up 7 bases and J gave up 0 bases, with 15 bases separating them. The DNA for the CDR3 is TGTGCCAGCACCCTCGCAGGGGTCCTGAACACTGAAGCTTTCTTT. It is translated as CASTLAGVLNTEAFF.

In regard to this clone: In the same sample, other DNA sequences code for this CDR3. The genes are TRBV5-6 and TRBJ2-7; D unresolved. The CDR3 covers 12 residues. Trimming shortened V by 0 bases and J by 4 bases, and 5 bases separated the two germline ends. The germline V gene has CDR1 SGHDT and CDR2 YYEEEE. The CDR3 DNA reads TGTGCCAGCAGCTTGGTTGGGTACGAGCAGTACTTC. Amino acids: CASSLVGYEQYF. Full variable domain (outside the CDR3, taken from reference TRBV5-6 and TRBJ2-7): DAGVTQSPTHLIKTRGQQVTLRCSPKSGHDTVSWYQQALGQGPQFIFQYYEEEERQRGNFPDRFSGHQFPNYSSELNVNALLLGDSALYLCASSLVGYEQYFGPGTRLTVT.

The chain is built from TRBV10-3 and TRBJ2-1, with D uncertain. The CDR3 length is 13 residues. V was cut by 7 bases and J by 10 bases, with 17 bases left in between. The germline CDR1 and CDR2 sequences are ENHRY and SYGVKD. In DNA form, the CDR3 reads TGTGCCATCATCCGGTCAGACCCATTCGAGCAGTTCTTC. Amino acids: CAIIRSDPFEQFF.

The chain joins TRBV4-1 to TRBJ2-1; TRBD2 is a possible D gene (5 bases). Germline values: CDR1 MGHRA, CDR2 YSYEKL. V dropped 2 bases and J dropped 8 bases, with 22 bases sitting between them. This CDR3 comprises 17 residues. CDR3 region: CASSQLVLSDLSDEQFF. CDR3 nucleotides: TGCGCCAGCAGCCAACTAGTCTTATCGGACCTTAGCGATGAGCAGTTCTTC.

V gene TRBV12-3 or TRBV12-4 combines with J gene TRBJ1-1; TRBD1 agrees at 7 bases. V trimming: 7 bases; J trimming: 4 bases; junction bases outside the gene matches: 6. The CDR3 spans 13 residues. This chain's CDR3 is CASTLGQITEAFF. Here the CDR3 DNA reads TGTGCCAGCACCTTGGGACAGATCACTGAAGCTTTCTTT.

The chain couples TRBV29-1 to TRBJ1-1, with D perhaps matching TRBD1 (5 bases). V was pared by 6 bases and J by 0 bases, with 23 bases between. Germline CDR1 and CDR2: SQVTM and ANQGSEA. The CDR3 contains 17 residues. DNA of the CDR3: TGCAGCGTAGCGGCGGGGCCCTTGGGGATTTTGAACACTGAAGCTTTCTTT. As protein: CSVAAGPLGILNTEAFF. Full variable domain (missing parts from reference TRBV29-1 and TRBJ1-1): SAVISQKPSRDICQRGTSLTIQCQVDSQVTMMFWYRQQPGQSLTLIATANQGSEATYESGFVIDKFPISRPNLTFSTLTVSNMSPEDSSIYLCSVAAGPLGILNTEAFFGQGTRLTVV.

The chain is built from TRBV27 and TRBJ2-2; D is undetermined. Germline assignment: CDR1 MNHEY and CDR2 SMNVEV (reference sequence). CDR3 length: 15 amino acids. Trimming cost V 3 bases and J 0 bases, with 8 bases left between them. The CDR3 reads CASSFYDTNTGELFF. The CDR3 nucleotides are TGTGCCAGCAGTTTTTACGACACGAACACCGGGGAGCTGTTTTTT.

J is TRBJ1-3 and V is TRBV3-1 (or the pseudogene TRBV3-2); TRBD1 agrees at 8 bases. After removal of 1 base from V and 1 base from J, the junction contained 6 bases not matched to a gene. Germline CDR1 reads LGHDT; CDR2 reads YNNKEL (reference sequence). The CDR3 spans 17 residues. The CDR3 region is CASSQGQGASSGNTIYF. The CDR3 DNA is TGTGCCAGCAGCCAAGGCCAGGGGGCATCGTCTGGAAACACCATATATTTT.

J is TRBJ2-7 and V is TRBV6-5; weak D call: TRBD2 (7 bases). V was trimmed by 6 bases and J by 0 bases, leaving 12 bases between them. The CDR3 extends over 14 amino acids. In germline, CDR1 is MNHEY, CDR2 SVGAGI. The CDR3 sequence: CASSQRGGSYEQYF. DNA of the CDR3: TGTGCCAGCAGCCAAAGGGGGGGCTCCTACGAGCAGTACTTC.

The chain recombines TRBV15 with TRBJ1-2; TRBD1 agrees at 10 bases. CDR1 is LNHNV and CDR2 is YYDKDF in the germline V gene (reference sequence). The CDR3 is 16 amino acids. With 0 bases clipped from V and 7 bases from J, the junction kept 8 bases outside the gene matches. CDR3 sequence (DNA): TGTGCCACCAGCAGAGAGGGGACAGGGGTGACGTTTGGCTACACCTTC. Its protein is CATSREGTGVTFGYTF.

This clone was recorded only once. The chain is built from TRBV19 and TRBJ2-2; D perhaps matches TRBD1 (6 bases). CDR1 is LNHDA, CDR2 SQIVND, per germline (reference sequence). V lost 5 bases and J 4 bases, leaving 11 bases between the germline ends. The CDR3 sequence is 14 residues long. This chain's CDR3 is CASSPGQRTGELFF. CDR3 coding DNA: TGTGCCAGTAGTCCTGGACAGCGCACCGGGGAGCTGTTTTTT.

The CDR3 DNA reads as TGTGCCACCTTTAGGGGGTGGAGCACTGAAGCTTTCTTT. Its protein is CATFRGWSTEAFF. The chain combines TRBV19 with TRBJ1-1; TRBD1 might be the D (6 bases). Between the trimmed V and J ends, which lost 10 bases and 4 bases, there was a span of 16 bases. CDR3 length equals 13 residues. Germline CDR1 reads LNHDA; CDR2 reads SQIVND (reference sequence).

The rearrangement uses TRBV7-2 and TRBJ2-1; 12 nucleotides align to TRBD2. Trimming removed 4 bases from V and 10 bases from J; junction bases left unmatched: 8. CDR1 is SGHTA, CDR2 FQGNSA, per germline. The CDR3 totals 15 residues. The CDR3 spells CASSSSTSGRGEQFF. CDR3 sequence (DNA): TGTGCCAGCAGCTCTTCGACTAGCGGGAGAGGAGAGCAGTTCTTC.

The rearrangement joins TRBV18 to TRBJ1-4; the D gene is possibly TRBD1 (6 bases). The CDR3 length is 19 residues. V was cut by 5 bases and J by 5 bases, with 27 bases left in between. Germline V gene lookup returns CDR1 KGHSH and CDR2 LQKENI. In DNA form, the CDR3 reads TGTGCCAGCTCAGCCACTGGGACATTTTCCGTTAAGCTAAATGAAAAACTGTTTTTT. Amino acid sequence: CASSATGTFSVKLNEKLFF.

The chain carries TRBV9 and TRBJ1-2; D is unclear. The germline CDR1 and CDR2 sequences are SGDLS and YYNGEE. The V and J ends lost 3 bases and 6 bases respectively, with 9 bases between them. This CDR3 is built from 12 residues. Written as DNA, the CDR3 is TGTGCCAGCAGCGCGGGTGCTCATGGCTACACCTTC. Encoded protein: CASSAGAHGYTF.

The table lists this clone with a count of one. The rearrangement links TRBV19 to TRBJ2-1; D is unclear. V was shortened by 4 bases and J by 10 bases, with 8 bases between the two germline ends. CDR1 is LNHDA, CDR2 SQIVND, per germline (reference sequence). This CDR3 comprises 11 residues. CDR3: CASSNGREQFF. CDR3 coding DNA: TGTGCCAGTAGTAACGGACGGGAGCAGTTCTTC.

This sequence joins TRBV3-1 (or the pseudogene TRBV3-2) and TRBJ2-7; the D is unclear. CDR3 size: 12 residues. The V gene lost 1 base and the J gene lost 7 bases, with 8 bases spanning the gap. Germline CDR1 and CDR2: LGHDT and YNNKEL (reference sequence). CDR3 sequence: CASSQGRREQYF. The DNA for the CDR3 is TGTGCCAGCAGCCAAGGAAGGAGAGAGCAGTACTTC.

The chain is built from TRBV27 and TRBJ1-1; weak D call: TRBD1 (6 bases). Germline V gene lookup returns CDR1 MNHEY and CDR2 SMNVEV (reference sequence). Trimming stripped 2 bases from V and 3 bases from J, with 13 bases between. The CDR3 runs to 15 residues. CDR3 loop: CASSLGGSGYTEAFF. In DNA form, the CDR3 reads TGTGCCAGCAGTTTAGGGGGCAGTGGCTACACTGAAGCTTTCTTT.

V and J are TRBV19 and TRBJ2-3; 14 nucleotides match TRBD2. This CDR3 spans 16 amino acids. CDR1 is LNHDA, CDR2 SQIVND, per germline (reference sequence). The J segment lost 5 bases and the V segment lost 5 bases, leaving 6 bases of the junction unmatched. CDR3 coding DNA: TGTGCCAGTAGTCAGGGACTAGCGGGAGTAGTAGATACGCAGTATTTT. Translated, it gives CASSQGLAGVVDTQYF.

This chain connects TRBV2 to TRBJ2-1; 10 bases are shared with TRBD2. CDR3 length: 16 residues. The V gene's germline CDR1 is SNHLY and CDR2 FYNNEI. J was trimmed by 7 bases and V by 4 bases; bases with no gene match: 10. CDR3 DNA: TGTGCCAGCAGTGGACGAGCCAGCGGGAGGGGGAATGAGCAGTTCTTC. It is translated as CASSGRASGRGNEQFF.

V and J are TRBV6-1 and TRBJ1-1; D may be TRBD1 (5 bases). Trimming took 0 bases from V and 5 from J, leaving 13 bases between them. The CDR3 runs 15 residues. Germline V CDR1 and CDR2: MNHNS, SASEGT. CDR3 loop: CASSEAGGTRTEAFF. The DNA for the CDR3 is TGTGCCAGCAGTGAAGCAGGCGGGACTAGGACTGAAGCTTTCTTT.

This chain connects TRBV3-1 (or the pseudogene TRBV3-2) to TRBJ2-7, with TRBD2 identical over 9 bases. The germline CDR1 and CDR2 sequences are LGHDT and YNNKEL (reference sequence). Losses at the gene ends were 3 bases for V and 4 bases for J; bases not matched to a gene: 4. This CDR3 contains 14 residues. As DNA, the CDR3 is TGTGCCAGCAGCCAGGCGGGAGGGCAGTACGAGCAGTACTTC. Its protein is CASSQAGGQYEQYF.

This clone was seen once. The V and J genes are TRBV5-1 and TRBJ1-2, with D possibly matching TRBD1 (5 bases). V gave up 4 bases and J gave up 4 bases, with 14 bases separating them. CDR3 size: 14 residues. CDR1 is SGHRS, CDR2 YFSETQ, per germline. In nucleotides, the CDR3 is TGCGCCAGCAGCCCGGACTCAGGGAGCTATGGCTACACCTTC. This sequence encodes CASSPDSGSYGYTF.

This chain joins TRBV4-3 and TRBJ2-3; D is possibly TRBD1 (5 bases). V gave up 0 bases and J gave up 2 bases, with 15 bases separating them. Germline loops: CDR1 LGHNA, CDR2 YSLEER. The CDR3 runs 17 residues. The CDR3 protein is CASSQEEWQGFTDTQYF. In DNA, the CDR3 is TGCGCCAGCAGCCAAGAAGAATGGCAGGGTTTCACAGATACGCAGTATTTT.

The chain couples TRBV7-2 to TRBJ1-3; D possibly corresponds to TRBD1 (6 bases). Germline V gene data show CDR1 as SGHTA and CDR2 as FQGNSA. Trimming cost V 6 bases and J 4 bases, with 19 bases left between them. The CDR3 is 16 amino acids. The CDR3 bases are TGTGCCAGCAGTTACCCCGTGGGGGGCTCCGGAAACACCATATATTTT. Translating gives CASSYPVGGSGNTIYF.

The CDR3 nucleotides read TGTGCCTGGAGGACCGTCGGGGTCTCACCCCTCCACTTT. Encoded protein: CAWRTVGVSPLHF. This sequence joins TRBV30 and TRBJ1-6; no firm D call. Germline V gene lookup returns CDR1 GTSNPN and CDR2 SVGIG (reference sequence). The CDR3 consists of 13 residues. Trimming removed 3 bases from V and 10 bases from J, with 13 bases in between.

This rearrangement joins TRBV27 to TRBJ2-7; D might be TRBD1 (6 bases). There are 17 residues in the CDR3. Germline assignment: CDR1 MNHEY and CDR2 SMNVEV (reference sequence). With 0 bases removed from V and 6 bases from J, the gap between germline ends came to 21 bases. In DNA form, the CDR3 reads TGTGCCAGCAGTTTATCGGGGGCCGTAAAAGGGTCCCGCGAGCAGTACTTC. It is translated as CASSLSGAVKGSREQYF.

The V gene is TRBV7-3, the J gene TRBJ2-3; 8 nucleotides agree with TRBD2. The trim removed 4 bases at V and 4 bases at J, leaving 13 bases unmatched. Per the germline V gene, CDR1 is SGHTA and CDR2 is FQGTGA. The CDR3 contains 17 residues. CDR3 protein: CASSSPRVAGRADTQYF. CDR3 in DNA: TGTGCCAGCAGCTCCCCCCGGGTAGCGGGAAGGGCAGATACGCAGTATTTT.

The chain couples TRBV7-9 to TRBJ2-1; TRBD2 might be the D (6 bases). This CDR3 has 16 amino acids. Germline V gives CDR1 SEHNR, CDR2 FQNEAQ (reference sequence). V lost 4 bases to trimming and J lost 10 bases, with 23 bases between them. The CDR3: CASSSSDYPFGKEQFF. The CDR3 DNA sequence: TGTGCCAGCAGCTCCTCGGACTATCCGTTCGGGAAGGAGCAGTTCTTC.

This clone was picked up a small number of times. The V and J genes are TRBV18 and TRBJ2-1, with 8 bases aligning to TRBD2. J was trimmed by 6 bases and V by 2 bases; bases with no gene match: 6. This CDR3 is 15 amino acids long. CDR1 and CDR2 (germline): KGHSH, LQKENI. CDR3 amino acids: CASSPDGRAGNEQFF. CDR3 nucleotide sequence: TGTGCCAGCTCACCAGACGGGAGGGCCGGCAATGAGCAGTTCTTC.

This rearrangement joins TRBV6-2 or TRBV6-3 to TRBJ1-1; unclear D gene. This CDR3 region has 13 residues. V shed 6 bases and J shed 2 bases, with 10 bases lying between them. Germline assignment: CDR1 MNHEY and CDR2 SVGEGT. The CDR3 loop reads CASSDDGNTEAFF. The DNA for the CDR3 is TGTGCCAGCAGCGACGACGGCAACACTGAAGCTTTCTTT.

The chain recombines TRBV12-2 with TRBJ2-3; the D call of TRBD2 is as the table states it, not checked on the DNA. TRBV12-2 constitutes a pseudogene. The CDR3 length is 16 residues. The DNA for the CDR3 is TGTGCAAGTCGCTTAACAGCTAGCGGATCCACAGATACGCAGTATTTT. This codes for CASRLTASGSTDTQYF.